A selection of T cell receptor beta chains follows, all from one sample in a study of blood T cell repertoires in COVID-19. Sequencing used immunoSEQ multiplex PCR; TCRdb keeps in-frame clones, though not all of them. In the table there are 150,000 or so clones, about 80% of which are singletons. Sequenced material: peripheral blood. The source is a woman aged 55-70 years with acute or convalescent COVID-19. Each CDR3 is given with its conserved first and last residue.

TRBJ2-1 TRBV12-3/TRBV12-4 CASSFEAEQFF
TRBJ2-1 TRBV9 CASSVATGWPGLAGVVGYNEQFF
TRBJ2-7 TRBV28 CASSPALRPLGGEQYF
TRBJ2-4 TRBV4-1 CASSATGTRGIQYF
TRBJ1-2 TRBV6-6 CATYRDRHGYTF
TRBJ2-1 TRBV7-9 CASSFGRGGYNEQFF
TRBJ1-6 TRBV3-1/TRBV3-2 CASSQGLGLSGNSYNSPLHF
TRBJ2-2 TRBV2 CASTLAPTGELFF
TRBJ1-2 TRBV4-1 CASSHPGGENNYGYTF
TRBJ2-1 TRBV5-6 CASSRTSGSLNEQFF
TRBJ2-6 TRBV25-1 CASSPSGANVLTF
TRBJ1-1 TRBV15 CATSRNRENEAFF
TRBJ1-6 TRBV20-1 CSASDPGYSPLHF
TRBJ2-2 TRBV7-3 CASRGAIVTGELFF
TRBJ1-2 TRBV29-1 CSVVTGTAFGYTF
TRBJ2-3 TRBV7-3 CASTRDFPSSSTDTQYF
TRBJ2-2 TRBV2 CASGQDYNTGELFF
TRBJ1-3 TRBV28 CASSLVGNTIYF
TRBJ1-1 TRBV7-2 CASSLAGAYEAFF
TRBJ1-2 TRBV4-2 CASSQDRDREGYTF
TRBJ1-1 TRBV3-1/TRBV3-2 CASSQDSGVTEAFF
TRBJ2-7 TRBV29-1 CSVVPSGFSYEQYF
TRBJ1-1 TRBV4-1 CASSHTAAEAFF
TRBJ2-3 TRBV6-5 CAARDSRGSTDTQYF
TRBJ2-1 TRBV3-1/TRBV3-2 CASSQERGGYQNEQFF
TRBJ1-5 TRBV5-1 CASSLTGDGNQPQHF
TRBJ1-5 TRBV5-8 CASSPGQYSNQPQHF
TRBJ2-7 TRBV19 CASSVRDRGVPFNEQYF
TRBJ1-5 TRBV18 CASSPQGPSNQPQHF
TRBJ1-4 TRBV15 CATSRDWRTLSEKLFF
TRBJ2-2 TRBV27 CAVRSGANTGELFF
TRBJ2-7 TRBV7-9 CASSASGTGGSYEQYF
TRBJ2-1 TRBV6-5 CASRPHTGSEQFF
TRBJ1-1 TRBV28 CASSSRGSSTEAFF
TRBJ2-2 TRBV15 CATSPSRRQGTGELFF
TRBJ1-6 TRBV18 CASSPPTGGSPLHF
TRBJ2-1 TRBV4-3 CASSQDLIVSSYNEQFF
TRBJ2-5 TRBV5-1 CASSWGTNQETQYF
TRBJ1-3 TRBV9 CASSFNTGDSGNTIYF
TRBJ1-2 TRBV2 CASGSGVVYTF
TRBJ2-7 TRBV4-3 CASSQDNVRGLYEQYF
TRBJ1-1 TRBV28 CASSLSPPMHTEAFF
TRBJ2-7 TRBV29-1 CSVQGQSSYEQYF